This T cell receptor (beta chain) was recovered during a study of blood T cells in healthy people across ages. In this sample, this clonotype turned up a few times. A second PCR, run for roughly 7 to 11 cycles, used a sample-barcoded 5' primer plus a J-beta primer mix. CDR3-containing paired-end reads numbered at least 3 million in each sample. One entry per CDR3 protein results from TCRdb running MiXCR on the 5' RACE reads. This sample has 580,000 or so distinct CDR3 sequences, with 47% found just once. Germline lookup yields CDR1 MNHEY and CDR2 SMNVEV (reference sequence). The CDR3 spans 15 residues. Trimming stripped 5 bases from V and 6 bases from J, with 17 bases between. Healthy Caucasian individuals from Russia aged roughly 6 to 95 were enrolled as donors. Each of the donors had roughly 9.1 milliliters of peripheral blood drawn into EDTA-treated Vacutainer tubes.

This TCR was recovered from a man older than 75 in good health. The J gene is TRBJ2-1, the V gene TRBV27, with a tentative D call TRBD2 (6 bases). The sequencing input was blood. The CDR3: CASSPLKGGSNEQFF. The CDR3 DNA is TGTGCCAGCAGTCCCCTGAAAGGAGGGAGCAATGAGCAGTTCTTC.